The 23 T cell receptor beta chains given below trace back to one sample, sequenced in a study of CXCR3-negative and CXCR3-positive naive CD8 T cells (dated 2019 in TCRdb). Antigens for these TCRs are unknown. Sequencing used a NextSeq 550. The Human TCR Profiling Kit (MiLaboratory) was used to make UMI-labeled 5' RACE TRB cDNA libraries. Following TCRdb reprocessing, every CDR3 protein sequence forms one entry, and DNA is not provided. The table of this sample itemizes some 130,000 distinct CDR3 sequences. Of the sample, 0.5% to 0.75% is held by the ten largest clones. General study outcomes and caveats: Compared with CXCR3-negative naive cells, CXCR3-positive naive cells had TRB CDR3s with higher hydrophobicity (lower Kidera factor 4), lower energy, and higher strength and volume indices.

The sequenced material came from naive CXCR3+ CD8+ T cells from blood. What this sample's cell subset or site label stands for: CD45RO-CCR7+CD27+CD95- naive CD8+ T cells expressing CXCR3 (TNR3+). Receptor source: a human donor in good health. Some clones in this sample may be carry-over from other donors' samples.

The rearrangement uses TRBV15 and TRBJ1-5. Germline V gene lookup returns CDR1 LNHNV and CDR2 YYDKDF (reference sequence). The length of the CDR3 is 14 residues. The CDR3 is CATSRARNNQPQHF.

V usage is TRBV30 and J usage is TRBJ2-1. The CDR3 covers 13 residues. Germline CDR1 reads GTSNPN; CDR2 reads SVGIG (reference sequence). CDR3 amino acids: CAWSGGANNEQFF. Filled out from reference TRBV30 and TRBJ2-1, the complete variable domain reads SQTIHQWPATLVQPVGSPLSLECTVEGTSNPNLYWYRQAAGRGLQLLFYSVGIGQISSEVPQNLSASRPQDRQFILSSKKLLLSDSGFYLCAWSGGANNEQFFGPGTRLTVL.

The CDR3 protein is CASSLGMGANGYTF. The V and J genes are TRBV28 and TRBJ1-2; TCRdb's D gene call, TRBD1, goes unchecked for lack of DNA. The CDR3 spans 14 residues. Germline V gene data show CDR1 as MDHEN and CDR2 as SYDVKM.

The chain recombines TRBV29-1 with TRBJ2-7. The V gene's germline CDR1 is SQVTM and CDR2 ANQGSEA. This CDR3 comprises 11 residues. The CDR3 is CSVAYSYEQYF.

CDR3: CASSLSRTDYYYEQYF. The chain links TRBV28 to TRBJ2-7; TCRdb reports TRBD2, a call that lacks DNA to check it against. From germline, CDR1 is MDHEN and CDR2 SYDVKM. The CDR3 spans 16 residues.

The genes are TRBV6-5 and TRBJ2-3; TCRdb gives TRBD1 as the D gene, but with no DNA this cannot be confirmed. This CDR3 is 15 amino acids long. Germline V gene lookup returns CDR1 MNHEY and CDR2 SVGAGI. The CDR3 loop reads CASSLTTPEPDTQYF.

The V and J genes are TRBV29-1 and TRBJ1-2; no DNA is available, so the TRBD1 call from TCRdb remains unchecked. Germline CDR1 reads SQVTM; CDR2 reads ANQGSEA. The CDR3 consists of 15 residues. This chain's CDR3 is CSVDPETQGNGGYTF.

The chain employs TRBV12-3 or TRBV12-4 and TRBJ1-2; lacking DNA, the TRBD1 call made by TCRdb goes unchecked. The CDR3 sequence is 14 residues long. CDR3 residues: CASSPRTVNYGYTF.

The chain uses TRBV5-1 and TRBJ2-7; without DNA, the TCRdb call of TRBD2 cannot be checked. The CDR3 is made up of 14 amino acids. The germline V gene encodes CDR1 SGHRS and CDR2 YFSETQ. The chain's CDR3 is CASSLVGGNNEQYF.

The genes are TRBV14 and TRBJ2-1; TCRdb lists TRBD2, though no DNA is available to test this call. Germline assignment: CDR1 SGHDN and CDR2 FVKESK. CDR3 size: 16 residues. CDR3: CASSQVGLALYNEQFF.

The rearrangement uses TRBV20-1 and TRBJ2-7; TCRdb gives TRBD2 as the D gene, but with no DNA this cannot be confirmed. Germline-derived CDR1 and CDR2 are DFQATT and SNEGSKA (reference sequence). This CDR3 contains 15 residues. The CDR3 protein is CSAKGTSGPPYEQYF.

The chain joins TRBV28 to TRBJ2-7; TCRdb names TRBD1, which stays unverified in the absence of DNA. The CDR3 runs 14 residues. Germline V gene sequence: CDR1 MDHEN, CDR2 SYDVKM. The CDR3 region is CASSLPDRTDEQYF.

The V call is TRBV7-9, the J call TRBJ1-1. The CDR3 is made up of 13 amino acids. Germline CDR1 reads SEHNR; CDR2 reads FQNEAQ (reference sequence). CDR3 residues: CASSLDGQVEAFF.

This chain's CDR3 is CATSDWAPTGGSNEQFF. J is TRBJ2-1 and V is TRBV24-1; without DNA, the TCRdb call of TRBD1 cannot be checked. Germline CDR1 is KGHDR and CDR2 is SFDVKD. The CDR3 consists of 17 residues.

J is TRBJ2-3 and V is TRBV5-5; TCRdb's assignment of TRBD2 cannot be checked, as there is no DNA. Looked up from germline, CDR1 is SGHKS and CDR2 is YYEKEE (reference sequence). The CDR3 contains 15 residues. CDR3 amino acids: CASSSGTSASNTQYF.

The rearrangement uses TRBV10-2 and TRBJ1-1; the D gene TCRdb calls, TRBD1, cannot be checked with no DNA. The CDR3 runs 13 residues. Germline V CDR1 and CDR2: WSHSY, SAAADI. CDR3 residues: CASSATENTEAFF.

The V gene is TRBV5-1, the J gene TRBJ2-1; TCRdb indicates TRBD2, and absent DNA this call remains unverified. The CDR3 totals 16 residues. Germline CDR1 reads SGHRS; CDR2 reads YFSETQ. This CDR3 reads CASSFLLAGEYNEQFF. The full variable domain, completed using reference TRBV5-1 and TRBJ2-1, is KAGVTQTPRYLIKTRGQQVTLSCSPISGHRSVSWYQQTPGQGLQFLFEYFSETQRNKGNFPGRFSGRQFSNSRSEMNVSTLELGDSALYLCASSFLLAGEYNEQFFGPGTRLTVL.

This chain links TRBV29-1 with TRBJ2-6. Germline V gene lookup returns CDR1 SQVTM and CDR2 ANQGSEA. The CDR3 runs to 13 residues. The CDR3: CSAGSSGANVLTF.

The CDR3 region is CSALGTSGTDTQYF. The V gene is TRBV20-1, the J gene TRBJ2-3; TCRdb indicates TRBD2, and absent DNA this call remains unverified. Germline values: CDR1 DFQATT, CDR2 SNEGSKA (reference sequence). This CDR3 is built from 14 residues.

The rearrangement joins TRBV10-3 to TRBJ2-7; TCRdb selects TRBD2, and the lack of DNA leaves this call unchecked. CDR3 length: 15 residues. Germline values: CDR1 ENHRY, CDR2 SYGVKD. CDR3 loop: CAISESGRDIYEQYF.

The chain is built from TRBV12-3 or TRBV12-4 and TRBJ1-1; the TCRdb D gene call, TRBD1, has no DNA to confirm it. The CDR3 is 13 residues long. CDR3 residues: CASSGQLNTEAFF.

The chain combines TRBV9 with TRBJ1-2; TCRdb's D call of TRBD1 is untestable without DNA. Per the germline V gene, CDR1 is SGDLS and CDR2 is YYNGEE. CDR3 length: 13 residues. The chain's CDR3 is CASSYPDRDGYTF.

CDR3 loop: CSVETSGPSETQYF. The chain carries TRBV29-1 and TRBJ2-5; the D call from TCRdb, TRBD2, cannot be confirmed without DNA. Germline-derived CDR1 and CDR2 are SQVTM and ANQGSEA. The length of the CDR3 is 14 residues.